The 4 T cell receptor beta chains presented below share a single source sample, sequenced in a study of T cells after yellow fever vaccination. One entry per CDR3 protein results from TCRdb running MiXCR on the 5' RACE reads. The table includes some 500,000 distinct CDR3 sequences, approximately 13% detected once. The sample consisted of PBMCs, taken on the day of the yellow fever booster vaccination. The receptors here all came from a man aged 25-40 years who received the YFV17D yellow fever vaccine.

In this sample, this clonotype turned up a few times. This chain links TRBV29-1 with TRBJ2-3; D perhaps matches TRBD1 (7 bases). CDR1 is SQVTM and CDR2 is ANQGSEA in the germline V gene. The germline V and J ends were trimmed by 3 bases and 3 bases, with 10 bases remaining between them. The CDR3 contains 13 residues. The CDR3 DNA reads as TGCAGCGTTGATCAGGGGGGAACAGATACGCAGTATTTT. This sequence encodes CSVDQGGTDTQYF.

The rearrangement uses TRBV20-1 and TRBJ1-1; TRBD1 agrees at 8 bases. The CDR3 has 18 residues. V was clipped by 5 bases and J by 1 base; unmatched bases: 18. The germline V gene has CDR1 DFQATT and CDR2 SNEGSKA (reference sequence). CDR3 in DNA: TGCAGTGCTCGTACTCCACAGGGGGATATAGGAGGGAACACTGAAGCTTTCTTT. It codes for CSARTPQGDIGGNTEAFF.

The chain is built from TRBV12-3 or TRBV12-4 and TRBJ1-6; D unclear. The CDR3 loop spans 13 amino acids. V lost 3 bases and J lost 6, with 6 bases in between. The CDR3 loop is CASSFVPNSPLHF. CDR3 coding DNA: TGTGCCAGCAGTTTTGTGCCTAATTCACCCCTCCACTTT.

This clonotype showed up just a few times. CDR3 residues: CASSDPSGTRNEQFF. The CDR3 bases are TGCGCCAGCAGTGATCCTAGCGGGACCCGCAATGAGCAGTTCTTC. The rearrangement uses TRBV10-1 and TRBJ2-1; 9 positions agree with TRBD2. The ends lost 3 bases at V and 6 bases at J; junction bases unmatched: 6. Looked up from germline, CDR1 is WNHNN and CDR2 is SYGVQD (reference sequence). The CDR3 length is 15 residues.